This TCR beta chain is from a study of human T cells and chemical hapten exposure. About the research overall: Diphenylcyclopropenone, dosed weekly to the scalp, was given to patients throughout the roughly 25-week study.

TCRdb processed the RACE reads anew with MiXCR; each CDR3 protein has one entry. The data contain fewer than 70,000 distinct CDR3 sequences, approximately 11% of them singletons. In germline, CDR1 is DFQATT, CDR2 SNEGSKA (reference sequence). V was trimmed by 7 bases and J by 5 bases, leaving 18 bases between them. This CDR3 is 13 amino acids long. Note on this clonotype: Its specificity is not known.

Time point noted: pre-sensitization, week 0. Treatment given: therapeutic diphenylcyclopropenone sensitization with weekly scalp DPC. General observations from the study: Donors in the study had alopecia, meaning their immune response may differ from healthy people's.

The specimen comprised whole blood, sampled in connection with sensitization to the hapten diphenylcyclopropenone (DPC). The rearrangement uses TRBV20-1 and TRBJ2-7; D gene unclear. This TCR was sampled from a woman aged 45 to 65 with alopecia areata. Some clones in this sample may be carry-over from other donors' samples. The CDR3 bases are TGCAGTGTGTTGGGGTATCAGCTCCACGAGCAGTACTTC. It is translated as CSVLGYQLHEQYF.